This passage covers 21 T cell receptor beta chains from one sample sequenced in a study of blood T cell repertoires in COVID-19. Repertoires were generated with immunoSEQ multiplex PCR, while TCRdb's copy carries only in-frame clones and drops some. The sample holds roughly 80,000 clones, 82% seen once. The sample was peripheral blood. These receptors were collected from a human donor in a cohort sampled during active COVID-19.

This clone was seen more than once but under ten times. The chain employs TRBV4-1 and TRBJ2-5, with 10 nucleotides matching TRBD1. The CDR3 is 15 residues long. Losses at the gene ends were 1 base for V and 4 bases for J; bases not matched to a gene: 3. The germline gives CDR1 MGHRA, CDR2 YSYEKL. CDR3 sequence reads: CASSQGTGGVETQYF. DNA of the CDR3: TGCGCCAGCAGCCAAGGGACAGGGGGGGTAGAGACCCAGTACTTC.

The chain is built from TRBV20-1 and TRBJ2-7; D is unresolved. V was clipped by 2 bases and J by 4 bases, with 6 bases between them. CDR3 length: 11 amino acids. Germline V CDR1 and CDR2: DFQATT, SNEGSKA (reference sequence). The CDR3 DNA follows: TGCAGTGCTAGAACTAATTACGAGCAGTACTTC. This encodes CSARTNYEQYF.

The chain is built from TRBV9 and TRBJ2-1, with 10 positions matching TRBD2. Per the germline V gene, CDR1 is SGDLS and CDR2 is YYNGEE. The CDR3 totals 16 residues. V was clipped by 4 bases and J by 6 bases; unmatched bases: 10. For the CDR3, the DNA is TGTGCCAGCAGCTCAATTAGCGGGGGGCCCTTCAATGAGCAGTTCTTC. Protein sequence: CASSSISGGPFNEQFF.

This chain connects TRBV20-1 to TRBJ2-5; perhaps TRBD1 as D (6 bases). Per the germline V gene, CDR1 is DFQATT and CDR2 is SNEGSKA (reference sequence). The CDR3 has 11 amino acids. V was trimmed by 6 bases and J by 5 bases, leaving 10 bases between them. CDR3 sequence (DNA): TGCAGTGCCTCAGGGGAGGAGACCCAGTACTTC. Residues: CSASGEETQYF.

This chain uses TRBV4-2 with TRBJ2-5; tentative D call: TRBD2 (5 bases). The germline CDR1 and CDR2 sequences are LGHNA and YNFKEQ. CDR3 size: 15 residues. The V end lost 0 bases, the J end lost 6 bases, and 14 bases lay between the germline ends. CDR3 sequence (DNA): TGTGCCAGCAGCCAAGAAGGCGGGTTGGGAAAGACCCAGTACTTC. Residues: CASSQEGGLGKTQYF.

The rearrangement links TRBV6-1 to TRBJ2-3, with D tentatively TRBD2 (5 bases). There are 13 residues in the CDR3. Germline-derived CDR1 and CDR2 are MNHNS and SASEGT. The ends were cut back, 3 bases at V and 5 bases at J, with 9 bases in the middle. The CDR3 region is CASSDGRGDTQYF. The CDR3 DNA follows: TGTGCCAGCAGTGACGGACGGGGAGATACGCAGTATTTT.

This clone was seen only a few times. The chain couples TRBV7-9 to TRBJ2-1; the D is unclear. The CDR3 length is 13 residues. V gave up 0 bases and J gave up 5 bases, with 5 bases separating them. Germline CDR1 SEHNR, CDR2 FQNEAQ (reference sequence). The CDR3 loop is CASSLARNNEQFF. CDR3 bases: TGTGCCAGCAGCTTAGCGCGAAACAATGAGCAGTTCTTC.

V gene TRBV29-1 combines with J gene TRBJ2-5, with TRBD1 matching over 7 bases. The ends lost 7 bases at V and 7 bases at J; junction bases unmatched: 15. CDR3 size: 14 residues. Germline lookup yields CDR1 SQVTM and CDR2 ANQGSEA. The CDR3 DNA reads TGCAGCGCTATGACAGGGACCTCACCCGGGACCCAGTACTTC. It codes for CSAMTGTSPGTQYF. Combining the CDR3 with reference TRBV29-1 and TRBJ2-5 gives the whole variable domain SAVISQKPSRDICQRGTSLTIQCQVDSQVTMMFWYRQQPGQSLTLIATANQGSEATYESGFVIDKFPISRPNLTFSTLTVSNMSPEDSSIYLCSAMTGTSPGTQYFGPGTRLLVL.

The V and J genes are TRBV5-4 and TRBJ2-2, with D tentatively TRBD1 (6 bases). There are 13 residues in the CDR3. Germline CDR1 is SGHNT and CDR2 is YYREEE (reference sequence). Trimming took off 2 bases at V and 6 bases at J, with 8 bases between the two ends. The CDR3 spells CASSLSGAGELFF. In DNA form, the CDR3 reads TGTGCCAGCAGCTTATCAGGGGCCGGGGAGCTGTTTTTT.

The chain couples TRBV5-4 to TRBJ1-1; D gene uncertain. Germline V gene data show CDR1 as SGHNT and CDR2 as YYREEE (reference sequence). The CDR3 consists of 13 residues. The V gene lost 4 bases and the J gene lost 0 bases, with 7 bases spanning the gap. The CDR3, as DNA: TGTGCCAGCAGCGTACAAGTGAACACTGAAGCTTTCTTT. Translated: CASSVQVNTEAFF.

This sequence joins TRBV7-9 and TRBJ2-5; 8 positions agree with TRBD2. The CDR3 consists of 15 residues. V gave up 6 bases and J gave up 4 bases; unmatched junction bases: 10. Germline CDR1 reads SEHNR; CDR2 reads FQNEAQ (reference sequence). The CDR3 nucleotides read TGTGCCAGCAGGTCAGCGGGGGCAATATCAGAGACCCAGTACTTC. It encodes CASRSAGAISETQYF.

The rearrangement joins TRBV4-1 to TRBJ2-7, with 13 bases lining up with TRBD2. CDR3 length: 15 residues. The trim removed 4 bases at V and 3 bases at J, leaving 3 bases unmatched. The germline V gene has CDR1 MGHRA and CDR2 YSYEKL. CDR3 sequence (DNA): TGCGCCAGCAGCCCCGGGACTAGCGGGATCTACGAGCAGTACTTC. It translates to CASSPGTSGIYEQYF.

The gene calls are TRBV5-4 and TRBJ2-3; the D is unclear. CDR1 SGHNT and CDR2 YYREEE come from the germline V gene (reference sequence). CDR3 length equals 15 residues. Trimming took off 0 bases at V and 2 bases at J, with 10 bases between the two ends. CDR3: CASSLEQPLTDTQYF. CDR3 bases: TGTGCCAGCAGCTTGGAACAGCCGCTCACAGATACGCAGTATTTT.

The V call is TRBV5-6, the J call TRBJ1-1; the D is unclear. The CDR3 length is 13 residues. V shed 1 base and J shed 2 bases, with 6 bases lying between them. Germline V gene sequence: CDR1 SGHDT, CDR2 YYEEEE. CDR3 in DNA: TGTGCCAGCAGCTTGAACACCAACACTGAAGCTTTCTTT. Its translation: CASSLNTNTEAFF.

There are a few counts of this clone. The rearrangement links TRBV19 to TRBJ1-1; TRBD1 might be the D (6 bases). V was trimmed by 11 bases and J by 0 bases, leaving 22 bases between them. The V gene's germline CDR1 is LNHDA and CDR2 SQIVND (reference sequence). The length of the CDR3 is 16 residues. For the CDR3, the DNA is TGTGCCTCAAAAGGGGGTTCCCGAACGCTGAACACTGAAGCTTTCTTT. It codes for CASKGGSRTLNTEAFF.

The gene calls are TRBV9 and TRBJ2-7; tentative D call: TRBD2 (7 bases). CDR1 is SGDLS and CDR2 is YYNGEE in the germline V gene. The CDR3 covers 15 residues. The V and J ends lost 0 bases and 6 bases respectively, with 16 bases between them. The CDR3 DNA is TGTGCCAGCAGCGTAGCTCCGGGGGGCCGGAGCGAGCAGTACTTC. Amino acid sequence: CASSVAPGGRSEQYF.

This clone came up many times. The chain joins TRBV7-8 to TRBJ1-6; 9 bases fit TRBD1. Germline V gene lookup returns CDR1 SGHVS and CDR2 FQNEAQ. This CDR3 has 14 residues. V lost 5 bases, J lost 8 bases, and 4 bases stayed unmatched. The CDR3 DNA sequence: TGTGCCAGCAGCCTAGGGGACAGGGATTCACCCCTCCACTTT. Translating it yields CASSLGDRDSPLHF.

CDR3 sequence reads: CASSLGGTTDTQYF. CDR3 in DNA: TGTGCCAGCAGTTTAGGGGGGACCACAGATACGCAGTATTTT. The chain joins TRBV28 to TRBJ2-3; a weak D match, TRBD2 (6 bases). The V gene's germline CDR1 is MDHEN and CDR2 SYDVKM. The CDR3 consists of 14 residues. Trimming removed 2 bases at V and 2 bases at J, with 8 bases between.

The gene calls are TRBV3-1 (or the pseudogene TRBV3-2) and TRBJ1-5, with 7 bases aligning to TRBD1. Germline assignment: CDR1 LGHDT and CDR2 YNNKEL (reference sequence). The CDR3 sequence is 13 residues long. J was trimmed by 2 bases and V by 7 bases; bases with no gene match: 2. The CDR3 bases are TGTGCCAGCACCAGGGGGGGCAATCAGCCCCAGCATTTT. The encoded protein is CASTRGGNQPQHF.

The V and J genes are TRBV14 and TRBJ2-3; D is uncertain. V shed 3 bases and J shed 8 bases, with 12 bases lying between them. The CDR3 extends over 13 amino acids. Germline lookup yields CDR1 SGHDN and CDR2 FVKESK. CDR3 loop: CASSHQPSSTQYF. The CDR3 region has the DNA TGTGCCAGCAGCCACCAACCGAGTTCTACGCAGTATTTT. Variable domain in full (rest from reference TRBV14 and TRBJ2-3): EAGVTQFPSHSVIEKGQTVTLRCDPISGHDNLYWYRRVMGKEIKFLLHFVKESKQDESGMPNNRFLAERTGGTYSTLKVQPAELEDSGVYFCASSHQPSSTQYFGPGTRLTVL.

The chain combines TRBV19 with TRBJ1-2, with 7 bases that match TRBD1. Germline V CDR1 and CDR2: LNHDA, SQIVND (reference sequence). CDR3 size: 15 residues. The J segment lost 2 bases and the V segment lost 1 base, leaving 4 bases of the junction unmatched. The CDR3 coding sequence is TGTGCCAGTAGTATAGGCGCAGGGGGGAACTATGGCTACACCTTC. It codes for CASSIGAGGNYGYTF. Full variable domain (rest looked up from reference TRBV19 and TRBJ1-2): DGGITQSPKYLFRKEGQNVTLSCEQNLNHDAMYWYRQDPGQGLRLIYYSQIVNDFQKGDIAEGYSVSREKKESFPLTVTSAQKNPTAFYLCASSIGAGGNYGYTFGSGTRLTVV.